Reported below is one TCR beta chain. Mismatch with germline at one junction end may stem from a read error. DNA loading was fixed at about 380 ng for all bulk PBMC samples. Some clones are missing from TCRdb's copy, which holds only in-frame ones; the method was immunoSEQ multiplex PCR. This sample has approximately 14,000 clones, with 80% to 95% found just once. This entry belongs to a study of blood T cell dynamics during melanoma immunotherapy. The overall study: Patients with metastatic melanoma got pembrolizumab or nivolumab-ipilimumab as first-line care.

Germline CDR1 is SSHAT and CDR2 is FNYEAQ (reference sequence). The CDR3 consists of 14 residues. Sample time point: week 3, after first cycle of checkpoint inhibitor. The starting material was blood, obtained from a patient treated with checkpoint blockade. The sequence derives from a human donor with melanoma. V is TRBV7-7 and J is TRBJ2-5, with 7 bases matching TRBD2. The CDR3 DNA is TGTGCTAGCAGCTTGGCGGGGGTCCAAGAGACCCAGTACTTC. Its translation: CASSLAGVQETQYF.